The 9 T cell receptor beta chains given below trace back to one sample, sequenced in a study of T cells in localized non-small cell lung cancer. Assay used: immunoSEQ multiplex PCR; TCRdb lists only in-frame clones, some missing. The sample has approximately 80,000 clones, 80% seen once; the top ten hold 8% to 10%. Sequenced material: peripheral blood, taken before any cancer treatment. The receptor source for this set is a female donor of 60 years or more with stage I lung adenocarcinoma.

This clone came up once. The chain combines TRBV7-2 with TRBJ2-2; tentatively, D is TRBD2 (5 bases). Germline CDR1 and CDR2: SGHTA and FQGNSA. The ends were cut back, 5 bases at V and 4 bases at J, with 14 bases in the middle. The CDR3 is 15 residues long. The DNA of the CDR3 is TGTGCCAGCAGCCCAGACCGACGGGGCACCGGGGAGCTGTTTTTT. Amino acids: CASSPDRRGTGELFF. Full variable domain (remainder filled in from reference TRBV7-2 and TRBJ2-2): GAGVSQSPSNKVTEKGKDVELRCDPISGHTALYWYRQSLGQGLEFLIYFQGNSAPDKSGLPSDRFSAERTGGSVSTLTIQRTQQEDSAVYLCASSPDRRGTGELFFGEGSRLTVL.

The rearrangement uses TRBV29-1 and TRBJ2-7; D ambiguous. This CDR3 is 13 amino acids long. Germline CDR1 is SQVTM and CDR2 is ANQGSEA. Trimming took off 4 bases at V and 2 bases at J, with 12 bases between the two ends. This CDR3 reads CSVAFLGTYEQYF. The CDR3 DNA reads as TGCAGCGTTGCATTCCTAGGAACCTACGAGCAGTACTTC.

The rearrangement joins TRBV4-3 to TRBJ2-7; D may match TRBD1 or TRBD2 (5 bases each). V was cut by 1 base and J by 2 bases, with 12 bases left in between. Germline V gives CDR1 LGHNA, CDR2 YSLEER. The CDR3 is 15 residues long. The CDR3 reads CASSQGRDGPYEQYF. The CDR3 region has the DNA TGCGCCAGCAGCCAAGGACGGGACGGGCCCTACGAGCAGTACTTC.

This clone was counted only a few times. The chain's CDR3 is CASSFRRTSGRSSKNIQYF. For the CDR3, the DNA is TGTGCCAGCAGTTTTCGTCGGACTAGCGGGAGGTCGAGCAAAAACATTCAGTACTTC. V and J are TRBV27 and TRBJ2-4; 14 bases match TRBD2. Looked up from germline, CDR1 is MNHEY and CDR2 is SMNVEV (reference sequence). CDR3 length: 19 amino acids. V shed 3 bases and J 3 bases; nucleotides not matched to a gene: 10.

The chain recombines TRBV14 with TRBJ2-3; TRBD1 agrees at 8 bases. The CDR3 length is 16 residues. CDR1 is SGHDN and CDR2 is FVKESK in the germline V gene. The J segment lost 4 bases and the V segment lost 4 bases, leaving 10 bases of the junction unmatched. The CDR3: CASSRNHRGSADTQYF. The CDR3 DNA reads TGTGCCAGCAGCCGAAACCACAGGGGGAGCGCAGATACGCAGTATTTT.

V is TRBV29-1 and J is TRBJ2-7, with 8 bases matching TRBD1. The CDR3 has 12 amino acids. The J segment lost 9 bases and the V segment lost 5 bases, leaving 9 bases of the junction unmatched. Germline V lookup: CDR1 SQVTM, CDR2 ANQGSEA. The DNA of the CDR3 is TGCAGCGTTAGCCCAGGGGGCGCGTCGCAGTACTTC. This sequence encodes CSVSPGGASQYF.

This clone is a singleton in its sample. This chain connects TRBV7-2 to TRBJ2-1, with D perhaps TRBD2 (6 bases). The CDR3 length is 14 residues. Per the germline V gene, CDR1 is SGHTA and CDR2 is FQGNSA. Trimming removed 1 base at V and 8 bases at J, with 12 bases between. CDR3 sequence: CASSLGAGYHEQFF. The DNA for the CDR3 is TGTGCCAGCAGCTTAGGTGCGGGATACCATGAGCAGTTCTTC.

The V call is TRBV12-5, the J call TRBJ2-2; 8 nucleotides align to TRBD2. The CDR3 is 16 amino acids. With V trimmed by 3 bases and J by 1 base, 4 bases remained unmatched. Germline assignment: CDR1 LGHNT and CDR2 FRNRAP. The CDR3 DNA is TGTGCTAGTGGTTTTTCCCTAGCGGGGAACACCGGGGAGCTGTTTTTT. Amino acids: CASGFSLAGNTGELFF.

The chain uses TRBV29-1 and TRBJ2-7; no firm D call. Per the germline V gene, CDR1 is SQVTM and CDR2 is ANQGSEA. V was trimmed by 4 bases and J by 2 bases, leaving 12 bases between them. The CDR3 is made up of 13 amino acids. In DNA, the CDR3 is TGCAGCGTTGGGGTTACGGCCACCTACGAGCAGTACTTC. Residues: CSVGVTATYEQYF.